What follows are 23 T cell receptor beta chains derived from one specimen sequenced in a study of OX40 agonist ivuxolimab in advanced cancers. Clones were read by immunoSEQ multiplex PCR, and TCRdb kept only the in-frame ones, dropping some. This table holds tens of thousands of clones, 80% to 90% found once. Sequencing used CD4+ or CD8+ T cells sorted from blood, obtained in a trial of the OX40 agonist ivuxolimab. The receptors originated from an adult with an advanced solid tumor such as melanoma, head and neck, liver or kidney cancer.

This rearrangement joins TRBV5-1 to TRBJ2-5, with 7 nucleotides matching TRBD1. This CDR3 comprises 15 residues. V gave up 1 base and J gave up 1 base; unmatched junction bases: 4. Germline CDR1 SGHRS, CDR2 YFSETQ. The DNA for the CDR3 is TGCGCCAGCAGCTTGACCCGACAGGGCCAAGAGACCCAGTACTTC. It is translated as CASSLTRQGQETQYF.

CDR3 sequence reads: CASSIWDRVIKTEAFF. The CDR3, as DNA: TGTGCCAGTAGTATCTGGGACAGGGTGATTAAGACTGAAGCTTTCTTT. The chain couples TRBV19 to TRBJ1-1; 9 bases are a match to TRBD1. Germline V CDR1 and CDR2: LNHDA, SQIVND (reference sequence). Trimming at V came to 3 bases and at J to 5 bases, leaving 10 bases not matched to a gene. There are 16 residues in the CDR3.

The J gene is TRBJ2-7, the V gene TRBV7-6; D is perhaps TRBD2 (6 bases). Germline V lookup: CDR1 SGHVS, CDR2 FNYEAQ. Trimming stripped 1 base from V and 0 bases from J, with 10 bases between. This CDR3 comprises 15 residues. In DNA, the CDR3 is TGTGCCAGCAGCTTAGAGATAGCGGACTCCTACGAGCAGTACTTC. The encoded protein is CASSLEIADSYEQYF.

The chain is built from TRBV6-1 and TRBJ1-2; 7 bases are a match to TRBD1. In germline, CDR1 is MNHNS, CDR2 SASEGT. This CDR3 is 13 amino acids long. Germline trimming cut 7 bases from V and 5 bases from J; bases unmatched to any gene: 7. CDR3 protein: CASMVTGAYGYTF. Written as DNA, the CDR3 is TGTGCCAGCATGGTCACAGGGGCGTATGGCTACACCTTC.

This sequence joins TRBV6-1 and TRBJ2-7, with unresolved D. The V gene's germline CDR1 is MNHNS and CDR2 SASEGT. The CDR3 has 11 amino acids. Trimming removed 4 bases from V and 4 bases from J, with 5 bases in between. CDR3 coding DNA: TGTGCCAGCAGTGTCCAGTACGAGCAGTACTTC. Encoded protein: CASSVQYEQYF.

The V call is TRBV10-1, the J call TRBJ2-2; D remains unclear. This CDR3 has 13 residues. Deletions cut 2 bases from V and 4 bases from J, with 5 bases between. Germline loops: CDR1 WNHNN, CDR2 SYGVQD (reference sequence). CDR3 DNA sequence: TGCGCCAGCAGTGAGCAGTTCACCGGGGAGCTGTTTTTT. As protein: CASSEQFTGELFF.

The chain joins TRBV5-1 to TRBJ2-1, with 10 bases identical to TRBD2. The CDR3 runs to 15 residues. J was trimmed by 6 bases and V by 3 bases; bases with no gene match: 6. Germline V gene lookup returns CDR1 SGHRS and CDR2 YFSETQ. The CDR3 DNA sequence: TGCGCCAGCAGCTATACCGGGACTAGCGTCAATGAGCAGTTCTTC. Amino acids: CASSYTGTSVNEQFF.

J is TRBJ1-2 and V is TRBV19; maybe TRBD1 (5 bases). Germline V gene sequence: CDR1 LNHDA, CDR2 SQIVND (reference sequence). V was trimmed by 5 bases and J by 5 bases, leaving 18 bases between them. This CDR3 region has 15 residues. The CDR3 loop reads CASSPTGTIDYGYTF. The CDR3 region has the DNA TGTGCCAGTAGTCCTACCGGGACGATAGATTATGGCTACACCTTC.

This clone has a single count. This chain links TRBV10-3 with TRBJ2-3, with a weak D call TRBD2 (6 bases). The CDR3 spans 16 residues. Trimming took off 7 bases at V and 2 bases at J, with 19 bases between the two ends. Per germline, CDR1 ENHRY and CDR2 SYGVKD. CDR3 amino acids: CAITGRAGSNTDTQYF. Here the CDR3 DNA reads TGTGCCATCACTGGGCGCGCGGGGTCTAACACAGATACGCAGTATTTT.

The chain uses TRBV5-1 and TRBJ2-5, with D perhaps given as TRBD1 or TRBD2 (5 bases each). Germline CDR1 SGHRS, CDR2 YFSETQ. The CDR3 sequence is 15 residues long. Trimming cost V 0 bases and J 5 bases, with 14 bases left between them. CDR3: CASSLGWGSGETQYF. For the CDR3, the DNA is TGCGCCAGCAGCTTGGGATGGGGCTCGGGGGAGACCCAGTACTTC. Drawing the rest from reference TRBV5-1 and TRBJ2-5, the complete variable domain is KAGVTQTPRYLIKTRGQQVTLSCSPISGHRSVSWYQQTPGQGLQFLFEYFSETQRNKGNFPGRFSGRQFSNSRSEMNVSTLELGDSALYLCASSLGWGSGETQYFGPGTRLLVL.

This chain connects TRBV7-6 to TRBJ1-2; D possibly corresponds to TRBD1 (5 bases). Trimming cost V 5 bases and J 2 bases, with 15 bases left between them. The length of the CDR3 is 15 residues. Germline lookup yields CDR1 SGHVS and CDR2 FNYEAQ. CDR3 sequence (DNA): TGTGCCAGCAGCGTGCGGGGGGACGGCAACTATGGCTACACCTTC. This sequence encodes CASSVRGDGNYGYTF.

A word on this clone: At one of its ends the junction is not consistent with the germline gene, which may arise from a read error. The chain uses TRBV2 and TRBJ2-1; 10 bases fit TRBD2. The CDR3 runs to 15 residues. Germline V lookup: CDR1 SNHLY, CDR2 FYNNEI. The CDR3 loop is CATSKLAGGYNEQFF. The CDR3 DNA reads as TGTGCCACCAGTAAATTAGCGGGGGGATACAATGAGCAGTTCTTC. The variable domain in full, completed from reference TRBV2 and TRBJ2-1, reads EPEVTQTPSHQVTQMGQEVILRCVPISNHLYFYWYRQILGQKVEFLVSFYNNEISEKSEIFDDQFSVERPDGSNFTLKIRSTKLEDSAMYFCATSKLAGGYNEQFFGPGTRLTVL.

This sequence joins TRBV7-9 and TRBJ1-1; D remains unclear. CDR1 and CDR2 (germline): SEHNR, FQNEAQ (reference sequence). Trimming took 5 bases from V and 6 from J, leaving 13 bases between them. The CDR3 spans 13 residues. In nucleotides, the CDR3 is TGTGCCAGCAGCCTCACAGTTGCCGCTGAAGCTTTCTTT. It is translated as CASSLTVAAEAFF.

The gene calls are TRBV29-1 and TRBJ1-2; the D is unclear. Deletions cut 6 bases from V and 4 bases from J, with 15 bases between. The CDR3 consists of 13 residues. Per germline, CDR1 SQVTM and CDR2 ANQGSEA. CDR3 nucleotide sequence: TGCAGCGTCCCCCGTCGGGGATTCTATGGCTACACCTTC. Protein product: CSVPRRGFYGYTF.

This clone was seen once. The CDR3 nucleotides read TGTGCCAGCAGTACTACTGCAGATACGCAGTATTTT. Protein: CASSTTADTQYF. The V call is TRBV5-4, the J call TRBJ2-3; D unclear. Between the trimmed V and J ends, which lost 5 bases and 4 bases, there was a span of 8 bases. Per germline, CDR1 SGHNT and CDR2 YYREEE (reference sequence). The CDR3 is 12 residues long.

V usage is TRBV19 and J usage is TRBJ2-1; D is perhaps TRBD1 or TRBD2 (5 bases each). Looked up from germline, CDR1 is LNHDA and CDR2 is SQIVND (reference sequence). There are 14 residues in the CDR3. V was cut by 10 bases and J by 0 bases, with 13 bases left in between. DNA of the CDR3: TGTGCCACCGCCCGGGACCACTCCTACAATGAGCAGTTCTTC. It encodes CATARDHSYNEQFF.

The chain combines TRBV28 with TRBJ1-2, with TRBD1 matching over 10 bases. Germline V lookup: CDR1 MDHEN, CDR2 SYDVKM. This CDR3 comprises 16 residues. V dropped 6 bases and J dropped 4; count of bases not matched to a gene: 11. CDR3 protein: CASSTGQGLRGYGYTF. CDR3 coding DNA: TGTGCCAGCAGCACGGGACAGGGGCTGCGGGGCTATGGCTACACCTTC.

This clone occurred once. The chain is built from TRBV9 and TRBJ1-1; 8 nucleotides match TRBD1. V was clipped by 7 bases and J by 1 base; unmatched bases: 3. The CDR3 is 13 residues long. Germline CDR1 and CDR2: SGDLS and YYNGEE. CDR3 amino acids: CASAGGANTEAFF. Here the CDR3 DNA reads TGTGCCAGCGCAGGGGGCGCGAACACTGAAGCTTTCTTT.

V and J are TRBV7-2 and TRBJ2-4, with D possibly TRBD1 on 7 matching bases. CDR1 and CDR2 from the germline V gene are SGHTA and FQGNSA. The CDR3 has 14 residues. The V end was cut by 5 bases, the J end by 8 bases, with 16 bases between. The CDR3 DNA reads TGTGCCAGCAGCCCTCGGACAGGAGGGGACATTCAGTACTTC. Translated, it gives CASSPRTGGDIQYF.

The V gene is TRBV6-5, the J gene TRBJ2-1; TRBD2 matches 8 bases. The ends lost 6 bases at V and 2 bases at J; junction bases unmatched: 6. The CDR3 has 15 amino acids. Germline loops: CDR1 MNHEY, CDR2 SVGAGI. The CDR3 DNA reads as TGTGCCAGCAGCCTGAGCGGGAGTCCCTACAATGAGCAGTTCTTC. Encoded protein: CASSLSGSPYNEQFF.

This CDR3 reads CASSTLPKNYGYTF. CDR3 bases: TGTGCCAGTAGTACTCTCCCGAAAAACTATGGCTACACCTTC. The chain has TRBV19 and TRBJ1-2; D uncertain. CDR3 length: 14 residues. Germline V gene lookup returns CDR1 LNHDA and CDR2 SQIVND (reference sequence). V was clipped by 4 bases and J by 2 bases, with 11 bases between them.

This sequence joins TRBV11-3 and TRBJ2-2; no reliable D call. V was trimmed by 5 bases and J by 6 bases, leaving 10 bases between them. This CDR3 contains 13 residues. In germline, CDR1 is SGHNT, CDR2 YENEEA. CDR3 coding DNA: TGTGCCAGCAGCCCCAGGACGGCCGGGGAGCTGTTTTTT. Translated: CASSPRTAGELFF.

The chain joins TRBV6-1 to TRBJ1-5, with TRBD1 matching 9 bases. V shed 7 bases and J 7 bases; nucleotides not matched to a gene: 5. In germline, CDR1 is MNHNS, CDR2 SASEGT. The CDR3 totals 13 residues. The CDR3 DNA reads TGTGCCAGCACCGACAGGGGGTACCAGCCCCAGCATTTT. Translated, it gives CASTDRGYQPQHF.